Listed below are T cell receptor beta chains from one sample, sequenced in a study of blood T cells in healthy people across ages. TCRdb independently ran MiXCR on the 5' RACE reads; one entry per CDR3 protein. Of hundreds of thousands of distinct CDR3 sequences in the sample, about 30% were seen once. Specimen: blood. All receptors come from a woman aged 80 or over in good health. The CDR3 runs from the conserved cysteine through the conserved F or W. A D gene is named only where the DNA matches it firmly. Clone sizes are given selectively: once, few, many, or a class where the clone is expanded.

CDR3aa	CDR3nt	d_gene	len	abundance	v_gene	j_gene
CSARDWTLNQPQHF	TGCAGTGCTAGAGATTGGACGCTGAATCAGCCCCAGCATTTT	-	14	many	TRBV20-1	TRBJ1-5
CASSLGGGHGDAQYF	TGTGCCAGCAGTTTGGGCGGGGGGCATGGAGATGCGCAGTATTTT	TRBD2	15	-	TRBV12-3/TRBV12-4	TRBJ2-3
CAWSADSNIQYF	TGTGCCTGGAGTGCGGACTCAAACATTCAGTACTTC	-	12	many	TRBV30	TRBJ2-4
CASSPPSSGVSYEQYF	TGTGCCAGCTCACCACCGTCTAGCGGGGTATCCTACGAGCAGTACTTC	TRBD2	16	many	TRBV18	TRBJ2-7
CASRTGTSGLNEQFF	TGTGCCAGCAGGACCGGGACTAGCGGACTCAATGAGCAGTTCTTC	TRBD2	15	-	TRBV6-1	TRBJ2-1
CASNPRTKGVAEAFF	TGTGCCAGCAATCCCAGGACTAAGGGGGTTGCTGAAGCTTTCTTT	-	15	-	TRBV28	TRBJ1-1
CASSYPGQLNTEAFF	TGTGCCAGCAGTTATCCGGGACAGTTGAACACTGAAGCTTTCTTT	TRBD1	15	-	TRBV28	TRBJ1-1
CASSLGPDEQYF	TGTGCCAGCAGCTTGGGACCGGACGAGCAGTACTTC	-	12	-	TRBV5-6	TRBJ2-7
CSARRSSEQYF	TGCAGTGCTCGCAGGTCCTCGGAGCAGTACTTC	-	11	many	TRBV20-1	TRBJ2-7
CSAEADPGGNEQYF	TGCAGTGCCGAAGCGGACCCGGGGGGGAACGAGCAGTACTTC	TRBD2	14	many	TRBV20-1	TRBJ2-7
CASSQDQGRGAGELFF	TGCGCCAGCAGCCAAGATCAAGGCAGGGGGGCCGGGGAGCTGTTTTTT	-	16	-	TRBV4-3	TRBJ2-2
CASSVGQGKKETQYF	TGTGCCAGCAGCGTAGGACAGGGGAAAAAAGAGACCCAGTACTTC	TRBD1	15	many	TRBV9	TRBJ2-5
CSAREGQGWNIQYF	TGCAGTGCTAGGGAGGGACAGGGGTGGAACATTCAGTACTTC	TRBD1	14	-	TRBV20-1	TRBJ2-4
CSARDTTVRGQPQHF	TGCAGTGCTAGAGACACAACGGTCCGGGGTCAGCCCCAGCATTTT	-	15	many	TRBV20-1	TRBJ1-5
CASSRRPGGDQPQHF	TGTGCCAGCAGCCGGAGACCAGGGGGAGATCAGCCCCAGCATTTT	TRBD1	15	many	TRBV5-6	TRBJ1-5
CASSLATGYGYTF	TGTGCCAGCAGCTTAGCTACCGGATATGGCTACACCTTC	-	13	many	TRBV7-8	TRBJ1-2